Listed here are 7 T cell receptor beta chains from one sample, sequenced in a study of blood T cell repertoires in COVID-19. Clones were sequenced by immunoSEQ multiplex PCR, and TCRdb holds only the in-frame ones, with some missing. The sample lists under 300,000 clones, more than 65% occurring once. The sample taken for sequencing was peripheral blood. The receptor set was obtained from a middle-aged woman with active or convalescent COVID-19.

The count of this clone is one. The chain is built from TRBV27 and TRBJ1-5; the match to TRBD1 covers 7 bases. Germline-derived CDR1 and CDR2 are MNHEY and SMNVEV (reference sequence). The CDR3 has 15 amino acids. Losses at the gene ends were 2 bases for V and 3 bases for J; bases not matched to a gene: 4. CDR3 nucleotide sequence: TGTGCCAGCAGTTTAGCCACAGGGGACAATCAGCCCCAGCATTTT. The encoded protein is CASSLATGDNQPQHF.

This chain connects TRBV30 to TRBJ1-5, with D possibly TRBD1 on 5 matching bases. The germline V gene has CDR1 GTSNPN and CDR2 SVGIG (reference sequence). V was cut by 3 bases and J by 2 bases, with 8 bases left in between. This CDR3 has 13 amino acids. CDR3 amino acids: CAWSGGGNQPQHF. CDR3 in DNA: TGTGCCTGGAGCGGGGGGGGCAATCAGCCCCAGCATTTT.

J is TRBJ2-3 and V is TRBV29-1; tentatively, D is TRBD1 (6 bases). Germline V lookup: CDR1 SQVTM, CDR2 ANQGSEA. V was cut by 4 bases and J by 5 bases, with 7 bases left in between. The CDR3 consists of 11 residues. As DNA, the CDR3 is TGCAGCGTTGGCAGGGGAGATACGCAGTATTTT. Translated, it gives CSVGRGDTQYF.

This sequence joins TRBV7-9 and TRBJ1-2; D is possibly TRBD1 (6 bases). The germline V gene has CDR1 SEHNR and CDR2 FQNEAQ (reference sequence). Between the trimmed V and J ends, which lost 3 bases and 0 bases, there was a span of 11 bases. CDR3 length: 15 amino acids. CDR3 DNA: TGTGCCAGCAGCTTGACAGGAGTAGCTAACTATGGCTACACCTTC. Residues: CASSLTGVANYGYTF.

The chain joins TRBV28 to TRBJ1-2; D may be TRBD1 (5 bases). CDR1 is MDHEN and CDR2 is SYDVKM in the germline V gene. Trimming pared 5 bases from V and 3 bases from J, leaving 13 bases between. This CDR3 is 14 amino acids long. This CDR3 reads CASSPPREDYGYTF. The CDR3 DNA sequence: TGTGCCAGCAGTCCCCCCAGGGAAGACTATGGCTACACCTTC.

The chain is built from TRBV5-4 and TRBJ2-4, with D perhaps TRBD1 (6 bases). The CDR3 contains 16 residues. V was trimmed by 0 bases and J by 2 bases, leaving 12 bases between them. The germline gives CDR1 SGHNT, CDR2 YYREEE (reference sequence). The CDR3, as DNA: TGTGCCAGCAGCTTGGACAGGGAGCTTTCCAAAAACATTCAGTACTTC. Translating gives CASSLDRELSKNIQYF.

In DNA form, the CDR3 reads TGTGCCAGCAGCACTCTAGCGGGGGCACTCAATGGGTCTTACGAGCAGTACTTC. Translated, it gives CASSTLAGALNGSYEQYF. The rearrangement uses TRBV12-1 and TRBJ2-7; TRBD2, the table's D call, lacks a check against the DNA. TRBV12-1 corresponds to a pseudogene. There are 18 residues in the CDR3.